The T cell receptor beta chain under discussion was sequenced for a study of T-cell memory formation after mild COVID-19. General observations from the study: Mainly CM and EM harbored the contracting CD4+ clones; mainly EMRA harbored the CD8+ ones. Day 15 to 85 contracting clones showed balanced CD4/CD8; day 15 to 37 expanders favored CD4+.

Amplification by 5'RACE using constant-segment primers produced TCR alpha and TCR beta cDNA libraries that carried sample barcodes and UMIs. MiXCR, run by TCRdb on the 5' RACE reads, gives a single entry per CDR3 protein. The table includes 540,000 or so distinct CDR3 sequences, roughly 22% detected once. This CDR3 is built from 16 residues. Per the germline V gene, CDR1 is MNHEY and CDR2 is SVGAGI. Trimming stripped 0 bases from V and 4 bases from J, with 13 bases between. This clonotype was counted a few times. The antigen is not known. The TCR was taken from an adult woman who had mild COVID-19 (a few samples of this study predate the infection). Cell type and time point are not known. The chain couples TRBV6-5 to TRBJ1-5; D perhaps matches TRBD1 (5 bases). Input material: PBMCs or a T cell subset sorted from them (not recorded which). The CDR3 DNA is TGTGCCAGCAGTTACTCGTCTAAGGGGCGAAATCAGCCCCAGCATTTT. Amino acids: CASSYSSKGRNQPQHF.